These T cell receptor beta chains were read from a single sample in a study of blood T cell repertoires in COVID-19. Data came from immunoSEQ multiplex PCR; TCRdb stores just in-frame clones and leaves some out. The sample lists some 70,000 clones, about 86% occurring once. The sequenced sample consisted of peripheral blood. All receptors come from a man aged 50-59 years with active COVID-19. The CDR3 runs from the conserved cysteine through the conserved F or W. The order of the fields is V gene, J gene, clone size, D gene, CDR3 DNA, CDR3 protein. The D gene is left open where the match is weak. The size field is filled for only some rows; it gives once, few, many or a size class.

v_gene: TRBV5-1; j_gene: TRBJ2-5; abundance: -; d_gene: TRBD2; CDR3nt: TGCGCCAGCAGCTTGGCGGCGGGAGGCCCAGAGACCCAGTACTTC; CDR3aa: CASSLAAGGPETQYF
v_gene: TRBV4-2; j_gene: TRBJ2-1; abundance: -; d_gene: TRBD2; CDR3nt: TGTGCCAGCAGCCAAGGGCCCCAGGGTCTAGCGGGAGGGGACAATGAGCAGTTCTTC; CDR3aa: CASSQGPQGLAGGDNEQFF
v_gene: TRBV7-8; j_gene: TRBJ1-1; abundance: -; d_gene: -; CDR3nt: TGTGCCAGCAGCTTCCGGGGGACGAACACTGAAGCTTTCTTT; CDR3aa: CASSFRGTNTEAFF
v_gene: TRBV11-2; j_gene: TRBJ2-3; abundance: -; d_gene: -; CDR3nt: TGTGCCAGCAGCTTAGGTTTCAGGGATACAGATACGCAGTATTTT; CDR3aa: CASSLGFRDTDTQYF
v_gene: TRBV5-8; j_gene: TRBJ1-4; abundance: -; d_gene: -; CDR3nt: TGTGCCAGCAGCTTGGCCGGGATCACTAATGAAAAACTGTTTTTT; CDR3aa: CASSLAGITNEKLFF
v_gene: TRBV5-1; j_gene: TRBJ2-1; abundance: -; d_gene: -; CDR3nt: TGCGCCAGCAGCTTGTCTAGCGTCTACTCCTACAATGAGCAGTTCTTC; CDR3aa: CASSLSSVYSYNEQFF
v_gene: TRBV6-1; j_gene: TRBJ2-7; abundance: -; d_gene: TRBD2; CDR3nt: TGTGCCAGCAGTGAAAGGGGGACTAGCGGGGGGGCCCGCTACGAGCAGTACTTC; CDR3aa: CASSERGTSGGARYEQYF
v_gene: TRBV19; j_gene: TRBJ1-2; abundance: -; d_gene: TRBD1; CDR3nt: TGTGCCAGTAGTCCCACCTTGACAGGGGCCAGCACTAACTATGGCTACACCTTC; CDR3aa: CASSPTLTGASTNYGYTF
v_gene: TRBV7-6; j_gene: TRBJ1-1; abundance: -; d_gene: TRBD1; CDR3nt: TGTGCCAGCAGCATAACCGGTGGGACAGGGGGCCTGAGCAACACTGAAGCTTTCTTT; CDR3aa: CASSITGGTGGLSNTEAFF
v_gene: TRBV6-6; j_gene: TRBJ2-6; abundance: -; d_gene: TRBD1; CDR3nt: TGTGCCAGCGGAAAAACAGGGGCTGGGGCCAACGTCCTGACTTTC; CDR3aa: CASGKTGAGANVLTF
v_gene: TRBV5-6; j_gene: TRBJ2-2; abundance: -; d_gene: -; CDR3nt: TGTGCCAGCAGCCATACAAATAATGCGAACACCGGGGAGCTGTTTTTT; CDR3aa: CASSHTNNANTGELFF
v_gene: TRBV5-4; j_gene: TRBJ2-5; abundance: -; d_gene: -; CDR3nt: TGTGCCAGCAGCTGGGCAGGGCAAGAGACCCAGTACTTC; CDR3aa: CASSWAGQETQYF
v_gene: TRBV18; j_gene: TRBJ1-1; abundance: once; d_gene: -; CDR3nt: TGTGCCAGCTCACCAAGCATGAACACTGAAGCTTTCTTT; CDR3aa: CASSPSMNTEAFF
v_gene: TRBV5-1; j_gene: TRBJ2-1; abundance: -; d_gene: TRBD1; CDR3nt: TGCGCCAGCAGCCGGGACAGATCGTCCTACAATGAGCAGTTCTTC; CDR3aa: CASSRDRSSYNEQFF
v_gene: TRBV13; j_gene: TRBJ2-2; abundance: -; d_gene: TRBD1; CDR3nt: TGTGCCAGCAGCTCCCGGGACAGGGGCATTGGCACCGGGGAGCTGTTTTTT; CDR3aa: CASSSRDRGIGTGELFF
v_gene: TRBV2; j_gene: TRBJ1-1; abundance: -; d_gene: -; CDR3nt: TGTGCCAGCAGTGGGAACAGTAACACTGAAGCTTTCTTT; CDR3aa: CASSGNSNTEAFF
v_gene: TRBV7-9; j_gene: TRBJ2-3; abundance: -; d_gene: TRBD2; CDR3nt: TGTGCCAGCAGCTTAGGCGCCCCCGGACTAGCGCCCAGCACAGATACGCAGTATTTT; CDR3aa: CASSLGAPGLAPSTDTQYF
v_gene: TRBV4-2; j_gene: TRBJ1-1; abundance: -; d_gene: -; CDR3nt: TGTGCCAGCAGCCAAGGCGCGGGGAGAGCTTTCTTT; CDR3aa: CASSQGAGRAFF
v_gene: TRBV6-5; j_gene: TRBJ2-3; abundance: -; d_gene: -; CDR3nt: TGTGCCAGCAGTTCTACAGGAGAATCAAGAGATACGCAGTATTTT; CDR3aa: CASSSTGESRDTQYF
v_gene: TRBV6-5; j_gene: TRBJ1-1; abundance: once; d_gene: TRBD1; CDR3nt: TGTGCCAGCAGTTTAACGGGACAGGGCATCACTGAAGCTTTCTTT; CDR3aa: CASSLTGQGITEAFF
v_gene: TRBV18; j_gene: TRBJ2-2; abundance: -; d_gene: -; CDR3nt: TGTGCCAGCTCCCTCTCACAGACGACCGGGGAGCTGTTTTTT; CDR3aa: CASSLSQTTGELFF
v_gene: TRBV7-6; j_gene: TRBJ1-2; abundance: -; d_gene: TRBD1; CDR3nt: TGTGCCAGCAGCTCCGACAGGGGGGAGAGATCGGGCTACACCTTC; CDR3aa: CASSSDRGERSGYTF
v_gene: TRBV4-1; j_gene: TRBJ1-5; abundance: -; d_gene: -; CDR3nt: TGCGCCAGGGGGGGTAGCAATCAGCCCCAGCATTTT; CDR3aa: CARGGSNQPQHF
v_gene: TRBV30; j_gene: TRBJ1-5; abundance: -; d_gene: TRBD1; CDR3nt: TGTGCCTGGGGGGGACAGGGGAATCAGCCCCAGCATTTT; CDR3aa: CAWGGQGNQPQHF
v_gene: TRBV30; j_gene: TRBJ2-4; abundance: -; d_gene: -; CDR3nt: TGTGCCTTTAACAGGGGGGGAAAAAACATTCAGTACTTC; CDR3aa: CAFNRGGKNIQYF